This section outlines one TCR beta chain sequence together with its context. Its antigen is unidentified. Sequence at one end of the junction differs from germline and may be a read error. The data derive from a study of CD8+CD57+ T cells in acquired aplastic anemia. Study-wide context: On average, sorted CD4+ and CD8+ cells gave 3 to 4 ug of DNA. Broader study findings: Researchers report that some 31 CD8+ CDR3 sequences appeared in both patients and controls. Simpson's diversity of CD8+ cells was not significantly different in patients compared with controls.

In germline, CDR1 is LNHNV, CDR2 YYDKDF (reference sequence). The CDR3 totals 16 residues. For CDR3 and TCR beta VDJ profiling, genomic DNA was the template used. In TCRdb, the reads were re-called with MiXCR into one record per CDR3 protein. The data contain about 190,000 distinct CDR3 sequences, around 50% of them singletons. The rearrangement links TRBV15 to TRBJ1-6; D is perhaps TRBD1 (5 bases). The receptor was isolated from a human donor in good health, serving as a control. The specimen was sorted CD4+, CD8+, or CD8+CD57+ T cells (not recorded which) from PBMCs. This chain's CDR3 is CASSPSGDRSHSPLHF. CDR3 DNA sequence: TGTGCCAGCAGCCCCTCTGGGGACCGCAGTCATTCACCCCTCCACTTT. Based on the CDR3 plus reference TRBV15 and TRBJ1-6, the full variable domain is DAMVIQNPRYQVTQFGKPVTLSCSQTLNHNVMYWYQQKSSQAPKLLFHYYDKDFNNEADTPDNFQSRRPNTSFCFLDIRSPGLGDTAMYLCASSPSGDRSHSPLHFGNGTRLTVT.